This entry is about one T cell receptor beta chain. The target of this receptor is not known. No much larger clone is present one base from it, and per-base qualities are unavailable. This entry belongs to a study of OX40 agonist ivuxolimab in advanced cancers. Turning to the overall study: Ivuxolimab was an agonistic, fully human IgG2 monoclonal antibody directed against OX40 (CD134), a costimulatory receptor. Patients were allowed to have had prior anti-PD-1, anti-PD-L1 or anti-CTLA-4 therapy, and approximately 39% of the dose-escalation patients had been treated with checkpoint inhibitors. Partial responses occurred in three dose-escalation patients: two with cutaneous melanoma and one with hepatocellular carcinoma. The dose-escalation cohort was 80% to 90% male with a mean age of around 64 years, ranging from about 20 to 85. Of the 50 or so patients in dose escalation, 19 had hepatocellular carcinoma, about 15 had melanoma, 9 had renal cell carcinoma and 9 had head and neck cancer. Peripheral TCRbeta sequencing aimed to test whether ivuxolimab altered TCR sequence diversity and caused clonal T-cell expansion. Intravenous ivuxolimab was administered to patients every 2 weeks at six dose levels: 0.01, 0.1, 0.3, 1.5, 3 and 10 mg/kg. The paper describes the monotherapy dose-escalation part (N of about 55 patients) of the phase I trial of ivuxolimab. What the authors observed across the whole study: Clonal expansion of both CD4+ and CD8+ blood T cells was observed from baseline to week 6 at doses 0.1 to 3.0 mg/kg. The antigen specificity of the clonally expanded peripheral T cells was not determined. In partial responders in the 0.1-3.0 mg/kg groups, normalized peripheral clonal expansion was found to be among the lowest, especially among CD8+ T cells. After ivuxolimab, CD8+ T cells had more expanded clones than CD4+ T cells on average. Low levels of normalized T-cell clonal expansion were also shown by some nonresponding patients.

For sequencing of the TCRbeta CDR3 region, genomic DNA was extracted from the sorted cells. The immunoSEQ Assay was used to sequence the TCRbeta CDR3 regions. TCRdb took over this immuneACCESS table, retaining in-frame rearrangements with V and J assigned. Such tables are incomplete; in checked studies, under half of the missing clones stem from an unresolved V gene, and the remainder is unexplained. Here the sample has about 77,000 clones; over 75% occur a single time. The ten largest clones add up to roughly 4.9% of the sample. The trial excluded patients who had a history of autoimmune disease or were on systemic immunosuppression. Peripheral blood for TCR sequencing was drawn from every dose cohort at baseline, at cycle 4 day 1 and at cycle 7 day 1. Samples were obtained from an open-label, multicenter, first-in-human phase I dose-escalation trial of ivuxolimab. Adults with locally advanced or metastatic head and neck squamous cell, hepatocellular, melanoma or renal cell carcinoma were enrolled in the trial. Before TCR sequencing, CD4+ and CD8+ T cells were separately sorted from peripheral blood.

The junction shows trimming of 5 bases on V and 3 bases on J, plus 8 bases between the germline ends. CDR1 LNHDA and CDR2 SQIVND were looked up in the germline V gene (reference sequence). From cysteine to phenylalanine, the CDR3 is 12 amino acids long. The sequence is cut down to CDR3 DNA, 36 bases in frame from base 1. This clonotype originated in an adult with an advanced solid tumor such as melanoma, head and neck, liver or kidney cancer. This specimen was CD4+ or CD8+ T cells sorted from blood, taken in a trial of the OX40 agonist ivuxolimab. This receptor chain uses TRBV19 and TRBJ2-7; the D gene identity is not certain. For the CDR3, the sequence is CASSPDYYEQYF. Here is the DNA: TGTGCCAGTAGTCCGGATTACTACGAGCAGTACTTC. The reference TRBV19 and TRBJ2-7 proteins fill in what lies around the CDR3, so the full variable domain reads DGGITQSPKYLFRKEGQNVTLSCEQNLNHDAMYWYRQDPGQGLRLIYYSQIVNDFQKGDIAEGYSVSREKKESFPLTVTSAQKNPTAFYLCASSPDYYEQYFGPGTRLTVT.